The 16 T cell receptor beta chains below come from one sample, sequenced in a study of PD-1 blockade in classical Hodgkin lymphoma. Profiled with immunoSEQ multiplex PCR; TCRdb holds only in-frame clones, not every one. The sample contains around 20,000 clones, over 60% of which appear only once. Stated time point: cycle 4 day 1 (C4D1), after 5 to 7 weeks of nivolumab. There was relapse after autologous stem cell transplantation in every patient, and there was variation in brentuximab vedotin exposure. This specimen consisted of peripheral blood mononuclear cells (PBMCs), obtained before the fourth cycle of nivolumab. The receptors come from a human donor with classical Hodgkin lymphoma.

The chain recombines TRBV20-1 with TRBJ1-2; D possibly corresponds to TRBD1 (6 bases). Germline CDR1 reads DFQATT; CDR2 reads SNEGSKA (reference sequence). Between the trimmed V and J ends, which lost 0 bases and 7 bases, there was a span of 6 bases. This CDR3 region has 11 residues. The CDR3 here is CSARDRGGYTF. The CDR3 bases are TGCAGTGCTAGAGACAGGGGTGGCTACACCTTC.

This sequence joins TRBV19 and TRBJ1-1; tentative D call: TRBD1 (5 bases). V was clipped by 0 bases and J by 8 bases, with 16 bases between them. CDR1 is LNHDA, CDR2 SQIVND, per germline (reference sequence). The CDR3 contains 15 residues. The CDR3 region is CASSIDSHQGREAFF. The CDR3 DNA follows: TGTGCCAGTAGTATAGATAGTCACCAGGGTCGGGAAGCTTTCTTT.

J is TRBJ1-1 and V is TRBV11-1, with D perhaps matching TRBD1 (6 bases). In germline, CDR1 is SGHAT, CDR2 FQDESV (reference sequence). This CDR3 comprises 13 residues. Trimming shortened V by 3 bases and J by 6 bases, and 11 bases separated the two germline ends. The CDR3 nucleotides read TGTGCCAGCAGCTTTCAGGGGTTGGCTGAAGCTTTCTTT. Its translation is CASSFQGLAEAFF.

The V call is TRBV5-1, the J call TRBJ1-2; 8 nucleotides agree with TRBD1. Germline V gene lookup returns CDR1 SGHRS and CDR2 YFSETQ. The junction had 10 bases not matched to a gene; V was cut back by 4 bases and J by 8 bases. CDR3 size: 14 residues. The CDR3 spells CASSVDRVKGGYTF. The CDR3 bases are TGCGCCAGCAGCGTGGACAGGGTGAAGGGGGGCTACACCTTC.

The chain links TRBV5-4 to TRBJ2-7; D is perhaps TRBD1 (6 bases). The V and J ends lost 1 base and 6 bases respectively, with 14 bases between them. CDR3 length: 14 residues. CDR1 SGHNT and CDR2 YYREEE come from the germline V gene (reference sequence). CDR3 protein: CASSLRQGYGEQYF. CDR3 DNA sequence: TGTGCCAGCAGCTTGAGGCAGGGGTACGGCGAGCAGTACTTC.

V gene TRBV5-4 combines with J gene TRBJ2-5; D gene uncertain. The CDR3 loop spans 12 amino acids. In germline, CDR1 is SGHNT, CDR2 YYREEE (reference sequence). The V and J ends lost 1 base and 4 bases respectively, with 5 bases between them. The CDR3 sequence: CASSLTGETQYF. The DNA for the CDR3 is TGTGCCAGCAGCTTGACCGGAGAGACCCAGTACTTC.

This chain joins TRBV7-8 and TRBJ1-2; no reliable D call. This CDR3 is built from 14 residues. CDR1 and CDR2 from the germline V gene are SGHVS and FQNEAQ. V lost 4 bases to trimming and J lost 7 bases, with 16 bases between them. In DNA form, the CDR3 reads TGTGCCAGCAGCTCGGACCCATCGGTCCCTGGCTACACCTTC. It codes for CASSSDPSVPGYTF.

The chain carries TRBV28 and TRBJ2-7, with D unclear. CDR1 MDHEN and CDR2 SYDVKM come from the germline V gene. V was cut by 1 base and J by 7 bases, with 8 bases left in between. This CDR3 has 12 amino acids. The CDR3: CASSLYYGEQYF. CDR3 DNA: TGTGCCAGCAGTTTATATTACGGGGAGCAGTACTTC. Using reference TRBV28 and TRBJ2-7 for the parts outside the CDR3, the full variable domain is DVKVTQSSRYLVKRTGEKVFLECVQDMDHENMFWYRQDPGLGLRLIYFSYDVKMKEKGDIPEGYSVSREKKERFSLILESASTNQTSMYLCASSLYYGEQYFGPGTRLTVT.

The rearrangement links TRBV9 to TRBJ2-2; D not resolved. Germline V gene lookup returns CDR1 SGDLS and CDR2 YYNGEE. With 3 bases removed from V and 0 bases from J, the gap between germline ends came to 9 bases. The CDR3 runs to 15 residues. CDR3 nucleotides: TGTGCCAGCAGCGGGTGGACGTCGAACACCGGGGAGCTGTTTTTT. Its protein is CASSGWTSNTGELFF.

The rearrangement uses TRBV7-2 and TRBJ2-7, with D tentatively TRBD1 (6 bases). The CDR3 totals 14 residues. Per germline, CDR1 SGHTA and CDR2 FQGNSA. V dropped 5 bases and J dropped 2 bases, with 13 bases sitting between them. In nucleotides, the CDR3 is TGTGCCAGCAGCCTGGGCAGGGGAACCTACGAGCAGTACTTC. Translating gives CASSLGRGTYEQYF.

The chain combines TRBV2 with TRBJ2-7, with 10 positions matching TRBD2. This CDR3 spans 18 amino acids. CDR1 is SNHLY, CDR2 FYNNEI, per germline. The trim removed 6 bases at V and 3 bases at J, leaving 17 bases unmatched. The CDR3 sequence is CASSPGLGVSGRSYEQYF. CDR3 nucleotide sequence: TGTGCCAGCAGCCCCGGGTTAGGGGTTAGCGGGAGGAGCTACGAGCAGTACTTC.

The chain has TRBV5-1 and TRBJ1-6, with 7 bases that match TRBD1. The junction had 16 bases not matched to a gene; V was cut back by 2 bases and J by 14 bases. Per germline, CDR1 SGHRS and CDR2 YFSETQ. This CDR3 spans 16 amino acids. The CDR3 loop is CASSFGRNHRGAALHF. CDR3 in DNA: TGCGCCAGCAGCTTTGGAAGGAATCACAGGGGAGCAGCCCTCCACTTT.

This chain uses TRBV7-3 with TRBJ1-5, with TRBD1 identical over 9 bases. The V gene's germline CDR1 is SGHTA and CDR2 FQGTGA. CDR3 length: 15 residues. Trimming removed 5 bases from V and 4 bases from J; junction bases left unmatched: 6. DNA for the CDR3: TGTGCCAGCAGCCCACCGGGACAGGGTAATCAGCCCCAGCATTTT. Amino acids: CASSPPGQGNQPQHF.

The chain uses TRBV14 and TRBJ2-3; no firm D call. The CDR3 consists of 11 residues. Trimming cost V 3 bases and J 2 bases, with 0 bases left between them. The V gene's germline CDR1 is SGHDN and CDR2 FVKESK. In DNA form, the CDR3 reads TGTGCCAGCAGCCACACAGATACGCAGTATTTT. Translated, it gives CASSHTDTQYF.

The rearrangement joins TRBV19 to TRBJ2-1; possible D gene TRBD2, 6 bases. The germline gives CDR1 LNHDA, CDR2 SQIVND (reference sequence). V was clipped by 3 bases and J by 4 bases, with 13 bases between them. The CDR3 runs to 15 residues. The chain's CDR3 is CASSIGSGIYNEQFF. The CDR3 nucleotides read TGTGCCAGTAGTATCGGTAGCGGAATTTACAATGAGCAGTTCTTC.

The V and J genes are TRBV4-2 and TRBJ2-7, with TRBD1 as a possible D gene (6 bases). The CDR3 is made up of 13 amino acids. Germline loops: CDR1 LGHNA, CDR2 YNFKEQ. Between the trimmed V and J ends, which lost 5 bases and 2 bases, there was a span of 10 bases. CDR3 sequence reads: CASSSDSAYEQYF. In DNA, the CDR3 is TGTGCCAGCAGCTCGGACAGTGCCTACGAGCAGTACTTC.